Below are 29 T cell receptor beta chains sequenced from a single sample in a study of T cell responses to AZD1222 COVID-19 vaccine. Generated by immunoSEQ multiplex PCR, the TCRdb table keeps only in-frame clones and is missing some. The repertoire holds about 140,000 clones, more than 75% seen once, with approximately 2.8% in the top ten. The source material was peripheral blood, sampled 28 days after the second AZD1222 dose. These receptor sequences come from an adult who received the AZD1222 COVID-19 vaccine.

The CDR3 region is CASSQVGGSYEQYF. The CDR3 bases are TGTGCCAGCAGCCAAGTTGGGGGGTCCTACGAGCAGTACTTC. The chain is built from TRBV4-2 and TRBJ2-7, with D possibly matching TRBD2 (6 bases). Germline CDR1 and CDR2: LGHNA and YNFKEQ. This CDR3 is 14 amino acids long. Trimming removed 1 base from V and 1 base from J, with 8 bases in between.

This clone was seen a few times. The genes are TRBV28 and TRBJ1-5; no clear D. Trimming took off 6 bases at V and 2 bases at J, with 14 bases between the two ends. This CDR3 contains 15 residues. Germline V lookup: CDR1 MDHEN, CDR2 SYDVKM. The CDR3 loop is CASRARGGGNQPQHF. The CDR3, as DNA: TGTGCCAGCAGGGCTCGCGGAGGAGGCAATCAGCCCCAGCATTTT.

V is TRBV6-4 and J is TRBJ2-6; D call uncertain. The CDR3 is 15 amino acids. The V gene's germline CDR1 is MRHNA and CDR2 SNTAGT. V dropped 8 bases and J dropped 5 bases, with 16 bases sitting between them. The CDR3 DNA follows: TGTGCCAGCCCGCGAGAGGCTTTGTGGGCCAACGTCCTGACTTTC. This sequence encodes CASPREALWANVLTF.

CDR3 amino acids: CASTRTDRGGEQYF. The CDR3 bases are TGTGCCAGCACTCGCACCGACAGGGGAGGGGAGCAGTACTTC. The gene calls are TRBV6-5 and TRBJ2-7; weak D call: TRBD1 (8 bases). V lost 7 bases and J lost 7, with 20 bases in between. CDR1 is MNHEY, CDR2 SVGAGI, per germline. The CDR3 length is 14 residues.

This chain connects TRBV6-5 to TRBJ1-2; TRBD1 agrees at 7 bases. V shed 5 bases and J 4 bases; nucleotides not matched to a gene: 10. This CDR3 has 15 amino acids. The germline gives CDR1 MNHEY, CDR2 SVGAGI. CDR3 nucleotides: TGTGCCAGCAGTCACCCTGCACAGGGGAGCTATGGCTACACCTTC. Its translation is CASSHPAQGSYGYTF.

The chain combines TRBV19 with TRBJ2-7; 9 nucleotides align to TRBD1. The CDR3 extends over 15 amino acids. The V segment lost 5 bases and the J segment 1 base; nucleotides outside the gene matches: 6. Germline CDR1 LNHDA, CDR2 SQIVND (reference sequence). CDR3 nucleotide sequence: TGTGCCAGTAGTCCAACGACAGGGGGGTCCTACGAGCAGTACTTC. Encoded protein: CASSPTTGGSYEQYF.

This clone was picked up one time. V usage is TRBV6-5 and J usage is TRBJ2-3; 7 bases line up with TRBD2. V trimming: 0 bases; J trimming: 14 bases; junction bases outside the gene matches: 11. Per germline, CDR1 MNHEY and CDR2 SVGAGI. The length of the CDR3 is 14 residues. CDR3: CASSYSAQRGSGYF. As DNA, the CDR3 is TGTGCCAGCAGTTACTCGGCGCAGCGGGGCAGTGGGTATTTT.

The chain recombines TRBV5-1 with TRBJ1-1, with 8 bases that match TRBD1. The CDR3 sequence is 15 residues long. With 0 bases clipped from V and 6 bases from J, the junction kept 7 bases outside the gene matches. The germline V gene has CDR1 SGHRS and CDR2 YFSETQ. CDR3 protein: CASSLARETGAEAFF. CDR3 DNA sequence: TGCGCCAGCAGCTTGGCCCGAGAGACAGGGGCTGAAGCTTTCTTT.

The chain has TRBV4-2 and TRBJ1-6, with 7 bases lining up with TRBD1. Germline CDR1 LGHNA, CDR2 YNFKEQ. This CDR3 is built from 14 residues. J gave up 12 bases and V 2 bases, and 7 bases lay outside the gene matches. The chain's CDR3 is CASSQKQGLLPLHF. CDR3 bases: TGTGCCAGCAGCCAAAAACAGGGGCTCCTACCCCTCCACTTT.

CDR3: CATSKVALTDTQYF. Written as DNA, the CDR3 is TGTGCCACCAGCAAAGTAGCGCTAACAGATACGCAGTATTTT. J is TRBJ2-3 and V is TRBV15; tentatively, D is TRBD2 (5 bases). CDR3 length: 14 residues. The germline gives CDR1 LNHNV, CDR2 YYDKDF (reference sequence). Trimming took 4 bases from V and 3 from J, leaving 11 bases between them. Based on the CDR3 plus reference TRBV15 and TRBJ2-3, the full variable domain is DAMVIQNPRYQVTQFGKPVTLSCSQTLNHNVMYWYQQKSSQAPKLLFHYYDKDFNNEADTPDNFQSRRPNTSFCFLDIRSPGLGDTAMYLCATSKVALTDTQYFGPGTRLTVL.

In its sample, this clone was seen once. The rearrangement links TRBV21-1 to TRBJ1-2; the DNA was not used to check the table's D call, TRBD1. TRBV21-1 is a pseudogene locus. The length of the CDR3 is 18 residues. CDR3 coding DNA: TGTGCCAGCAGCACCCCGACTCGGACAGGCAGTTATGACTATGGCTACACCTTC. This codes for CASSTPTRTGSYDYGYTF.

For the CDR3, the DNA is TGCAGCGTTGAAGATCCCGGGGTCCGGGAGCTGTTTTTT. Translated, it gives CSVEDPGVRELFF. The chain has TRBV29-1 and TRBJ2-2; D may be TRBD2 (5 bases). The CDR3 consists of 13 residues. Germline V gene data show CDR1 as SQVTM and CDR2 as ANQGSEA. V was cut by 0 bases and J by 9 bases, with 11 bases left in between.

The chain joins TRBV19 to TRBJ2-1, with D possibly TRBD2 on 7 matching bases. Germline CDR1 is LNHDA and CDR2 is SQIVND (reference sequence). Trimming cost V 3 bases and J 1 base, with 16 bases left between them. The CDR3 spans 17 residues. Here the CDR3 DNA reads TGTGCCAGTAGTATCCGAGGGGGGGGCAGGTCCTACAATGAGCAGTTCTTC. Protein: CASSIRGGGRSYNEQFF.

V gene TRBV24-1 combines with J gene TRBJ2-1; TRBD2 aligns across 14 bases. The CDR3 totals 14 residues. V lost 4 bases, J lost 15 bases, and 7 bases stayed unmatched. Germline assignment: CDR1 KGHDR and CDR2 SFDVKD. CDR3 nucleotides: TGTGCCACCAGTGACCCGGGACTAGCGGGGGTACCGTTCTTC. Protein sequence: CATSDPGLAGVPFF.

This clone was observed a single time. This sequence joins TRBV4-1 and TRBJ1-4; D unresolved. V dropped 2 bases and J dropped 2 bases, with 9 bases sitting between them. The CDR3 spans 15 residues. Germline V gene lookup returns CDR1 MGHRA and CDR2 YSYEKL. The CDR3 DNA follows: TGCGCCAGCAGCCAACCAGGTTGGACTAATGAAAAACTGTTTTTT. Translated: CASSQPGWTNEKLFF.

This chain links TRBV12-3 or TRBV12-4 with TRBJ2-7; tentatively, D is TRBD2 (5 bases). V dropped 5 bases and J dropped 5 bases, with 10 bases sitting between them. The CDR3 totals 12 residues. The CDR3, as DNA: TGTGCCAGCAGTACTCGGGGAAACGAGCAGTACTTC. Translation: CASSTRGNEQYF.

The rearrangement uses TRBV19 and TRBJ1-5; 11 bases line up with TRBD1. With V trimmed by 6 bases and J by 7 bases, 5 bases remained unmatched. CDR3 length: 14 residues. Germline V gene sequence: CDR1 LNHDA, CDR2 SQIVND (reference sequence). CDR3 residues: CASRDRGLGQPQHF. The CDR3 DNA is TGTGCCAGTAGGGACAGGGGGCTTGGGCAGCCCCAGCATTTT.

The chain joins TRBV10-3 to TRBJ2-5; TRBD1 is a possible D gene (5 bases). There are 15 residues in the CDR3. Between the trimmed V and J ends, which lost 4 bases and 2 bases, there was a span of 14 bases. Germline-derived CDR1 and CDR2 are ENHRY and SYGVKD. In nucleotides, the CDR3 is TGTGCCATCAGTGTCTCAGACAGTCCACAAGAGACCCAGTACTTC. It yields the protein CAISVSDSPQETQYF.

The chain recombines TRBV10-3 with TRBJ1-1; no clear D gene. The CDR3 is made up of 13 amino acids. V lost 5 bases and J 2 bases, leaving 9 bases between the germline ends. Germline CDR1 reads ENHRY; CDR2 reads SYGVKD. CDR3 region: CAISLDGNTEAFF. The CDR3 DNA reads as TGTGCCATCAGTCTGGACGGAAACACTGAAGCTTTCTTT.

The J gene is TRBJ2-7, the V gene TRBV28; D could derive from TRBD1 or TRBD2 (6 bases each). This CDR3 region has 13 residues. CDR1 and CDR2 (germline): MDHEN, SYDVKM. V was pared by 2 bases and J by 3 bases, with 8 bases between. The CDR3 is CASSLEGGYEQYF. CDR3 nucleotide sequence: TGTGCCAGCAGTTTAGAGGGGGGCTACGAGCAGTACTTC. Using reference TRBV28 and TRBJ2-7 for the parts outside the CDR3, the full variable domain is DVKVTQSSRYLVKRTGEKVFLECVQDMDHENMFWYRQDPGLGLRLIYFSYDVKMKEKGDIPEGYSVSREKKERFSLILESASTNQTSMYLCASSLEGGYEQYFGPGTRLTVT.

This clone has just one count. The chain recombines TRBV6-1 with TRBJ1-1; D is unresolved. This CDR3 spans 11 amino acids. V gave up 3 bases and J gave up 5 bases, with 4 bases separating them. CDR1 is MNHNS, CDR2 SASEGT, per germline. CDR3 loop: CASSDATEAFF. The CDR3 DNA sequence: TGTGCCAGCAGTGACGCAACTGAAGCTTTCTTT.

The CDR3 coding sequence is TGTGCCAGCAGCTTTTTGGCTCGGCGGGGGGTTGGGAACATTCAGTACTTC. Protein sequence: CASSFLARRGVGNIQYF. The J gene is TRBJ2-4, the V gene TRBV7-2, with 8 positions matching TRBD2. The V gene's germline CDR1 is SGHTA and CDR2 FQGNSA. The CDR3 covers 17 residues. The ends lost 3 bases at V and 7 bases at J; junction bases unmatched: 14.

The rearrangement uses TRBV7-9 and TRBJ2-1, with D unclear. The germline V gene has CDR1 SEHNR and CDR2 FQNEAQ (reference sequence). The CDR3 totals 11 residues. V was cut by 3 bases and J by 6 bases, with 3 bases left in between. DNA of the CDR3: TGTGCCAGCAGCTTTAGCAATGAGCAGTTCTTC. As protein: CASSFSNEQFF. The full variable domain, rest sourced from reference TRBV7-9 and TRBJ2-1, is DTGVSQNPRHKITKRGQNVTFRCDPISEHNRLYWYRQTLGQGPEFLTYFQNEAQLEKSRLLSDRFSAERPKGSFSTLEIQRTEQGDSAMYLCASSFSNEQFFGPGTRLTVL.

In DNA, the CDR3 is TGTGCCAGCAGCGTAGGGACTAGCGCCCAAGAGACCCAGTACTTC. Amino acids: CASSVGTSAQETQYF. J is TRBJ2-5 and V is TRBV9; TRBD2 matches at 9 bases. The CDR3 extends over 15 amino acids. Germline V lookup: CDR1 SGDLS, CDR2 YYNGEE. The junction had 1 base not matched to a gene; V was cut back by 0 bases and J by 1 base.

This clone occurred many times. The chain couples TRBV30 to TRBJ1-2; 9 bases align to TRBD1. CDR1 and CDR2 from the germline V gene are GTSNPN and SVGIG (reference sequence). V was pared by 8 bases and J by 1 base, with 5 bases of the junction left unmatched. CDR3 size: 13 residues. The CDR3 DNA reads TGTGCCGGACAGGGGCCTAATAACTATGGCTACACCTTC. Its translation: CAGQGPNNYGYTF.

This rearrangement joins TRBV6-5 to TRBJ2-1; 9 bases are shared with TRBD2. The CDR3 totals 14 residues. From germline, CDR1 is MNHEY and CDR2 SVGAGI. With V trimmed by 3 bases and J by 11 bases, 8 bases remained unmatched. In nucleotides, the CDR3 is TGTGCCAGCAGTTATGGTACTAGCGGGTTAAAGCAGTTCTTC. It translates to CASSYGTSGLKQFF.

The chain carries TRBV6-5 and TRBJ2-7; TRBD1 or TRBD2 may be the D gene (6 bases each). This CDR3 contains 14 residues. Germline V gives CDR1 MNHEY, CDR2 SVGAGI. Between the trimmed V and J ends, which lost 6 bases and 6 bases, there was a span of 18 bases. CDR3 bases: TGTGCCAGCAGCCGGGGTGTCCGGGGGCTCGAGCAGTACTTC. This translates into CASSRGVRGLEQYF.

V gene TRBV24-1 combines with J gene TRBJ1-5; D gene ambiguous. This CDR3 spans 13 amino acids. The V end was cut by 4 bases, the J end by 3 bases, with 6 bases between. CDR1 and CDR2 from the germline V gene are KGHDR and SFDVKD. The CDR3 region has the DNA TGTGCCACCAGTGACCGCCCCAATCAGCCCCAGCATTTT. This encodes CATSDRPNQPQHF.

This clone came up once. The chain employs TRBV7-2 and TRBJ1-5; maybe TRBD1 (6 bases). The CDR3 totals 14 residues. Trimming cost V 3 bases and J 6 bases, with 12 bases left between them. Per the germline V gene, CDR1 is SGHTA and CDR2 is FQGNSA. CDR3 DNA: TGTGCCAGCAGCTTCAGGGGCTTAGGTCAGCCCCAGCATTTT. Residues: CASSFRGLGQPQHF.